One sample yielded the 6 T cell receptor beta chains listed below, sequenced in a study of blood T cell repertoires in COVID-19 (dated by TCRdb to the early 2020s). The library was produced with the immunoSEQ multiplex PCR assay. TCRdb provides this immuneACCESS table in a form limited to in-frame rearrangements. Some clones are lacking; in checked studies, under half of them reflect an unresolved V gene, and why the rest are absent is not known. The sample table holds 60,000 to 85,000 clones, of which about 85% were seen once. The ten top clones hold around 3.7% of the sample. The sequenced sample consisted of peripheral blood. These receptors originate from a woman between 50 and 59 years old with COVID-19, enrolled during active disease.

The V and J genes are TRBV2 and TRBJ1-5; 8 positions agree with TRBD1. Germline trimming cut 4 bases from V and 6 bases from J; bases unmatched to any gene: 5. There are 14 residues in the CDR3. The germline CDR1 and CDR2 sequences are SNHLY and FYNNEI. In nucleotides, the CDR3 is TGTGCCAGCAGTGTGCAGGGGGCAGGTCAGCCCCAGCATTTT. Protein product: CASSVQGAGQPQHF.

This clone occurred a few times. The CDR3 DNA sequence: TGTGCCACAACCCGAGGCTCCTACAATGAGCAGTTCTTC. Its protein is CATTRGSYNEQFF. V and J are TRBV6-5 and TRBJ2-1; D gene uncertain. This CDR3 comprises 13 residues. Per germline, CDR1 MNHEY and CDR2 SVGAGI. V was shortened by 10 bases and J by 0 bases, with 10 bases between the two germline ends.

Of note for this clone: The DNA is omitted, as the CDR3 cannot be located on it reliably, and the CDR3 follows TCRdb's listing. The V gene is TRBV7-2, the J gene TRBJ1-6. In germline, CDR1 is SGHTA, CDR2 FQGNSA. Inclusive of both ends, the CDR3 amounts to 14 amino acids. This CDR3 is CASSSSGYNSPLHF.

The V gene is TRBV4-1, the J gene TRBJ2-1; D perhaps matches TRBD2 (5 bases). The germline V gene has CDR1 MGHRA and CDR2 YSYEKL. V shed 0 bases and J shed 10 bases, with 13 bases lying between them. There are 14 residues in the CDR3. The CDR3 coding sequence is TGCGCCAGCAGCCAAGATAGCGCCAGGACCGAGCAGTTCTTC. Amino acid sequence: CASSQDSARTEQFF.

The V gene is TRBV28, the J gene TRBJ2-1; D not resolved. The V end was cut by 6 bases, the J end by 3 bases, with 9 bases between. The CDR3 extends over 13 amino acids. Germline CDR1 and CDR2: MDHEN and SYDVKM. CDR3 bases: TGTGCCAGCAGCCCCCAGTACTACAATGAGCAGTTCTTC. Translation gives CASSPQYYNEQFF. Full variable domain (rest looked up from reference TRBV28 and TRBJ2-1): DVKVTQSSRYLVKRTGEKVFLECVQDMDHENMFWYRQDPGLGLRLIYFSYDVKMKEKGDIPEGYSVSREKKERFSLILESASTNQTSMYLCASSPQYYNEQFFGPGTRLTVL.

This clone was seen a few times. V is TRBV3-1 (or the pseudogene TRBV3-2) and J is TRBJ2-7; a possible D gene is TRBD1 (6 bases). CDR1 is LGHDT, CDR2 YNNKEL, per germline (reference sequence). V was shortened by 2 bases and J by 4 bases, with 12 bases between the two germline ends. This CDR3 is built from 14 residues. The CDR3 is CASSQTIQGYEQYF. DNA for the CDR3: TGTGCCAGCAGCCAAACCATACAGGGTTACGAGCAGTACTTC.